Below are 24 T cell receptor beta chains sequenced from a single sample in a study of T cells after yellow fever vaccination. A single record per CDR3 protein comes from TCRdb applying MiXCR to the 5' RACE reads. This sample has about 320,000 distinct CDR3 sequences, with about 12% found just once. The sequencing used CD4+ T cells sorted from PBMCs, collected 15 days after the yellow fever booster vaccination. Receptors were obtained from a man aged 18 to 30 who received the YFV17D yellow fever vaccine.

The CDR3: CSARRGGETQYF. The CDR3 coding sequence is TGCAGTGCTAGACGAGGGGGGGAGACCCAGTACTTC. The rearrangement links TRBV20-1 to TRBJ2-5; D may be TRBD1 or TRBD2 (6 bases each). Germline loops: CDR1 DFQATT, CDR2 SNEGSKA (reference sequence). This CDR3 spans 12 amino acids. V lost 2 bases and J lost 5, with 9 bases in between.

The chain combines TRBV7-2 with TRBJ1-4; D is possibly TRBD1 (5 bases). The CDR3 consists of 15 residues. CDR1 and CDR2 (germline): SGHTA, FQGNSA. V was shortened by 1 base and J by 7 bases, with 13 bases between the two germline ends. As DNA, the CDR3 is TGTGCCAGCAGCTTAGGGGCAGGTCAGGGTGAAAAACTGTTTTTT. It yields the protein CASSLGAGQGEKLFF.

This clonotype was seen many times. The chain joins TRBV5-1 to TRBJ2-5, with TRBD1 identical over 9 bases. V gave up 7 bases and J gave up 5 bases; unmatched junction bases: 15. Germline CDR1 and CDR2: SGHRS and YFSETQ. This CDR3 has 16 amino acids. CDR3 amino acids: CASRPGTGGAEETQYF. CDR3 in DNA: TGCGCCAGCCGACCCGGCACAGGGGGCGCCGAGGAGACCCAGTACTTC.

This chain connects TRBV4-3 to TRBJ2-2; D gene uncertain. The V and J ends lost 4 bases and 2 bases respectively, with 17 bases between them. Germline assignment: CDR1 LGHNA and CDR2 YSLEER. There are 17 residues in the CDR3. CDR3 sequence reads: CASSRVHGGSNTGELFF. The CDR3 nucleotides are TGCGCCAGCAGCCGAGTTCACGGCGGCAGCAACACCGGGGAGCTGTTTTTT.

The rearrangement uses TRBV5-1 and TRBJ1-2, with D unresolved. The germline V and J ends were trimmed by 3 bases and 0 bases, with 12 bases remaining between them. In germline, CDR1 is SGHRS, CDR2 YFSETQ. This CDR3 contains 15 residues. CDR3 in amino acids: CASSYIYPANYGYTF. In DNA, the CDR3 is TGCGCCAGCAGCTACATTTACCCAGCTAACTATGGCTACACCTTC.

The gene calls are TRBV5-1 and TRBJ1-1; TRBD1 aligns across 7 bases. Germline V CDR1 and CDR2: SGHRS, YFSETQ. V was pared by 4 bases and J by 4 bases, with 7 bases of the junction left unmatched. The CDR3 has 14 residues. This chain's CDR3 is CASSQGVGPTEAFF. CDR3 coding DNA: TGCGCCAGCAGCCAGGGGGTCGGGCCCACTGAAGCTTTCTTT.

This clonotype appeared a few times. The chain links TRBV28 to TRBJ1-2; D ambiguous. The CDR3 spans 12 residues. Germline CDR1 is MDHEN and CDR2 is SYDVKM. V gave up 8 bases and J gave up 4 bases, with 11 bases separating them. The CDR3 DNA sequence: TGTGCCAGCCGAAGGGAATCCTATGGCTACACCTTC. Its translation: CASRRESYGYTF.

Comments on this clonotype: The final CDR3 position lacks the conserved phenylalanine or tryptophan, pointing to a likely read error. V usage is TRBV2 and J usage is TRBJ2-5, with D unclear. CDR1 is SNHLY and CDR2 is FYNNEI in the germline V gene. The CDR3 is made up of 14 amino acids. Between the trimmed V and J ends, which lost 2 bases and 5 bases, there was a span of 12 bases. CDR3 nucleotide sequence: TGTGCCAGCAGTGAAAGGACCGTGGGTGAGACCCAGTACTTA. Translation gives CASSERTVGETQYL.

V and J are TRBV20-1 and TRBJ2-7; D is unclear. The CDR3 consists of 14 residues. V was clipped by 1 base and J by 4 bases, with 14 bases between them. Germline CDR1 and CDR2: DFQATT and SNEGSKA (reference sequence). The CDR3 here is CSARGYRHQYEQYF. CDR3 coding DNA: TGCAGTGCTAGAGGGTACAGACACCAATACGAGCAGTACTTC.

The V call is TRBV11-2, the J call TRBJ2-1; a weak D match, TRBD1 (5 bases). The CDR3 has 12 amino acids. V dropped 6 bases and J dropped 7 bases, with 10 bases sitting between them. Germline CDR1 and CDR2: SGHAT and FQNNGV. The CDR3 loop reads CASRTDTNEQFF. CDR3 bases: TGTGCCAGCAGAACGGACACGAATGAGCAGTTCTTC. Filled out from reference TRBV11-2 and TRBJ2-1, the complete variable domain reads EAGVAQSPRYKIIEKRQSVAFWCNPISGHATLYWYQQILGQGPKLLIQFQNNGVVDDSQLPKDRFSAERLKGVDSTLKIQPAKLEDSAVYLCASRTDTNEQFFGPGTRLTVL.

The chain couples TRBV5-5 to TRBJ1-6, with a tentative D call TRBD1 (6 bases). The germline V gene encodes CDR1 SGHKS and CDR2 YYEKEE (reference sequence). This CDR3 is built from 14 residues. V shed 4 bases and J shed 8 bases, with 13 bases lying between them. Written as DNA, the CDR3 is TGTGCCAGCAGCACCGGACAGCTTTATTCACCCCTCCACTTT. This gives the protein CASSTGQLYSPLHF.

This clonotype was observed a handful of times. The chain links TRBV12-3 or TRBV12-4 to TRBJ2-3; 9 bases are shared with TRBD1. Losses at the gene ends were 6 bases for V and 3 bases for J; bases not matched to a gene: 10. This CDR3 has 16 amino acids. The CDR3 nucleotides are TGTGCCAGCAGGTCCCCGGGGACAGGGCCGACAGATACGCAGTATTTT. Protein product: CASRSPGTGPTDTQYF.

Here the CDR3 DNA reads TGCGCCAGCAGCCAAGCGGGGGACTCCAGCACAGATACGCAGTATTTT. Translated, it gives CASSQAGDSSTDTQYF. J is TRBJ2-3 and V is TRBV4-1; D might be TRBD2 (6 bases). Trimming took 1 base from V and 0 from J, leaving 11 bases between them. From germline, CDR1 is MGHRA and CDR2 YSYEKL. The CDR3 has 16 amino acids.

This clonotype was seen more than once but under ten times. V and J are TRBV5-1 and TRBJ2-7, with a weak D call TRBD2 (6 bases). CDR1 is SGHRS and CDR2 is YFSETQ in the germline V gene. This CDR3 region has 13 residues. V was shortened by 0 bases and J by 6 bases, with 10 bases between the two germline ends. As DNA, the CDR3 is TGCGCCAGCAGCTTGGAGACTAGTGTCGAGCAGTACTTC. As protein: CASSLETSVEQYF.

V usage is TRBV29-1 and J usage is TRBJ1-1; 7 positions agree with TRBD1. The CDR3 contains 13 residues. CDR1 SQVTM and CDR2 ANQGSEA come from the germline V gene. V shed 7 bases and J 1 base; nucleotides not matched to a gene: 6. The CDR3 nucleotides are TGCAGCGCCGAGGGACAGTGGAACACTGAAGCTTTCTTT. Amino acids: CSAEGQWNTEAFF.

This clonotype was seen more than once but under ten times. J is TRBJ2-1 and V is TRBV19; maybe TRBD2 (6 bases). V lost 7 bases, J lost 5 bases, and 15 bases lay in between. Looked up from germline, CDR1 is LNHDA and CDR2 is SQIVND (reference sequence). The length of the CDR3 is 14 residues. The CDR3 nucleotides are TGTGCCAGTACCCCACGGGGACTTAACAATGAGCAGTTCTTC. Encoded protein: CASTPRGLNNEQFF.

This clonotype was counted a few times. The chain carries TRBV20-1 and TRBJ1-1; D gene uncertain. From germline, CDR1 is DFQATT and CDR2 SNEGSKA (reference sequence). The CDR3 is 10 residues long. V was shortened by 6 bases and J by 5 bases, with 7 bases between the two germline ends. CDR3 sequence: CSADATEAFF. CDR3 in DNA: TGCAGTGCAGATGCGACTGAAGCTTTCTTT.

CDR3 sequence reads: CSASSRGGTDTQYF. The CDR3 DNA follows: TGCAGTGCTAGCTCGAGGGGGGGCACAGATACGCAGTATTTT. The chain is built from TRBV20-1 and TRBJ2-3, with D perhaps matching TRBD1 or TRBD2 (6 bases each). V was shortened by 3 bases and J by 1 base, with 11 bases between the two germline ends. The CDR3 totals 14 residues. CDR1 and CDR2 from the germline V gene are DFQATT and SNEGSKA (reference sequence).

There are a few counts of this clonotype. For the CDR3, the DNA is TGTGCCAGCATGACAGGGGGAGAGACCCAGTACTTC. It yields the protein CASMTGGETQYF. The rearrangement links TRBV27 to TRBJ2-5; TRBD1 matches at 9 bases. The CDR3 is made up of 12 amino acids. V trimming: 7 bases; J trimming: 4 bases; junction bases outside the gene matches: 1. The germline CDR1 and CDR2 sequences are MNHEY and SMNVEV (reference sequence).

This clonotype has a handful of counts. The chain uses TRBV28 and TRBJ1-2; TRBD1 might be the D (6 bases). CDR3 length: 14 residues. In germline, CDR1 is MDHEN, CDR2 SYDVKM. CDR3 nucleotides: TGTGCACTCGGGAAAGGGGGTTTGATCTATGGCTACACCTTC. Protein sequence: CALGKGGLIYGYTF.

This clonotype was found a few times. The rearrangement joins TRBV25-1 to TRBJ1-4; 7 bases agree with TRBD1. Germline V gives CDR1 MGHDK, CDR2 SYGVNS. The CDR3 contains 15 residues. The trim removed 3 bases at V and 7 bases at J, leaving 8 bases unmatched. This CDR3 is CASSENRGLGEKLFF. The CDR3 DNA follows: TGTGCCAGCAGTGAGAATAGGGGGCTGGGTGAAAAACTGTTTTTT.

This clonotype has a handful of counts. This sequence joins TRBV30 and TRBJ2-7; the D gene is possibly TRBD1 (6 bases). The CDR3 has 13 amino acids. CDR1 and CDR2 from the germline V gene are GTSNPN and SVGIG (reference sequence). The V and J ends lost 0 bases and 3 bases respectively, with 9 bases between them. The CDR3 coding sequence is TGTGCCTGGAGTGTACAGACAGGCTACGAGCAGTACTTC. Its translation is CAWSVQTGYEQYF.

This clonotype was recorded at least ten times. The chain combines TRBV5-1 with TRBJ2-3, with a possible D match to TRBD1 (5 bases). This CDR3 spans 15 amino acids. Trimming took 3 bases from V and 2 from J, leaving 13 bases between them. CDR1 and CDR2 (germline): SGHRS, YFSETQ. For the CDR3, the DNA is TGCGCCAGCAGCTCCCGAAGGGGCCTCACAGATACGCAGTATTTT. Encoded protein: CASSSRRGLTDTQYF.

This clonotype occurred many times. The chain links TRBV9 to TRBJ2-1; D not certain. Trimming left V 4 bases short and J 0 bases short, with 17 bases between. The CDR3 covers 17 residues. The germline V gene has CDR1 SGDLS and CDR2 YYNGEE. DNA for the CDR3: TGTGCCAGCAGCCCCCGAGACATACTGAGCTCCTACAATGAGCAGTTCTTC. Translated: CASSPRDILSSYNEQFF.